The clone carrying this TCR beta chain was detected a few times. Its matching antigen is unknown. Researchers took RNA transcripts and amplified the TCR beta CDR3 regions from them. When the TCR CDR3 underwent first-round RT-PCR, the HTBI primer set was used. In TCRdb, the multiplex PCR reads were re-called with MiXCR into one record per CDR3 protein. Here the sample spans 250,000 to 300,000 distinct CDR3 sequences, around 13% being singletons. For Graves' hyperthyroidism to be stable, ophthalmopathy could not progress within 18 months. Reasons for excluding patients were uncontrolled infection, other autoimmune disease, pregnancy or lactation. The germline V gene encodes CDR1 MNHNS and CDR2 SASEGT. The CDR3 contains 14 residues. The ends were cut back, 6 bases at V and 4 bases at J, with 12 bases in the middle. This record belongs to a study of T cells in Graves' hyperthyroidism and ophthalmopathy. Study-wide points: Most clonotypes expanded in the thyroid (above 0.001) were also present in blood. Ophthalmopathy prediction by the model preceded onset by a median roughly 6.3 months.

This sequence was found in a middle-aged woman with Graves' hyperthyroidism. Sequencing input: blood. The chain has TRBV6-1 and TRBJ1-4; a possible D gene is TRBD1 (5 bases). The CDR3 bases are TGTGCCAGCAGAACCGACAGTCTTAATGAAAAACTGTTTTTT. Protein product: CASRTDSLNEKLFF.